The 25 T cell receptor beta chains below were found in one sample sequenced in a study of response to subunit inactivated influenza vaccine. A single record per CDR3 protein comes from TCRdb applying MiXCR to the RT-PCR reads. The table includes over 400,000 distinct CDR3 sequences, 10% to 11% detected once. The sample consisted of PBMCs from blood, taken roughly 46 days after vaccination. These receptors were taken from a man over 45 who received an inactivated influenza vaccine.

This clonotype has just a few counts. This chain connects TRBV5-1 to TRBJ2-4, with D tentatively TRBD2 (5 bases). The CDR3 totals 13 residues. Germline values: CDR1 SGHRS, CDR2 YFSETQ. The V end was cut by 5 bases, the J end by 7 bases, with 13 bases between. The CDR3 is CASSFGERNIQYF. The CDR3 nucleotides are TGCGCCAGCAGTTTCGGGGAAAGGAACATTCAGTACTTC. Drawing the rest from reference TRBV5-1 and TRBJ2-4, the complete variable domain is KAGVTQTPRYLIKTRGQQVTLSCSPISGHRSVSWYQQTPGQGLQFLFEYFSETQRNKGNFPGRFSGRQFSNSRSEMNVSTLELGDSALYLCASSFGERNIQYFGAGTRLSVL.

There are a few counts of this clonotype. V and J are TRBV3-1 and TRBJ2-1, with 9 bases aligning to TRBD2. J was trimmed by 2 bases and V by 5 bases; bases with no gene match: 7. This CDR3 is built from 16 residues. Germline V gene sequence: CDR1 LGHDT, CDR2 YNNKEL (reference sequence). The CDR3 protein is CASSTAGGRAYNEQFF. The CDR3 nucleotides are TGTGCCAGCAGCACAGCTGGCGGGAGGGCCTACAATGAGCAGTTCTTC.

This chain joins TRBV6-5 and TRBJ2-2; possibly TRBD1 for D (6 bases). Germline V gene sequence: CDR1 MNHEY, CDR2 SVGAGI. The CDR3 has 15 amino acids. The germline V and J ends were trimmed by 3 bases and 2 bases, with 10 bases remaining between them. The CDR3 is CASSYRTANTGELFF. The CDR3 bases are TGTGCCAGCAGTTATCGGACAGCTAACACCGGGGAGCTGTTTTTT.

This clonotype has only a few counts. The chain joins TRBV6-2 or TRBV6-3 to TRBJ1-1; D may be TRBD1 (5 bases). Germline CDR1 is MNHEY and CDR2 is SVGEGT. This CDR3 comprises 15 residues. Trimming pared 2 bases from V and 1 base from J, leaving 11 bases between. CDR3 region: CASSYGPGKNTEAFF. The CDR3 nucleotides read TGTGCCAGCAGTTACGGCCCAGGGAAGAACACTGAAGCTTTCTTT.

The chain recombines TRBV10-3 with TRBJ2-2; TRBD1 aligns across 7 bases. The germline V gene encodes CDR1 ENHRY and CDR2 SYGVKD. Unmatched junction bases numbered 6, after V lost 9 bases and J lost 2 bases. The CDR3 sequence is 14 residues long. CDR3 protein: CAMGQQYNTGELFF. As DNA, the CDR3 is TGTGCCATGGGACAGCAATACAACACCGGGGAGCTGTTTTTT.

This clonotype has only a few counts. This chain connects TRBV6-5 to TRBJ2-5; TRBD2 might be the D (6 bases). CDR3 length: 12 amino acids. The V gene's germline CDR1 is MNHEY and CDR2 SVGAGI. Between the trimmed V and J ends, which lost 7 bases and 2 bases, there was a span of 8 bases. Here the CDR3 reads CASTGGQETQYF. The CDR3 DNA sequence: TGTGCCAGCACTGGGGGGCAAGAGACCCAGTACTTC.

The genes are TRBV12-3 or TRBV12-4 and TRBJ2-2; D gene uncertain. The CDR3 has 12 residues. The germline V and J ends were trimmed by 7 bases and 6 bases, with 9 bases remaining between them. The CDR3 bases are TGTGCCAGCAACCAGGCGCCCGGGGAGCTGTTTTTT. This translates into CASNQAPGELFF.

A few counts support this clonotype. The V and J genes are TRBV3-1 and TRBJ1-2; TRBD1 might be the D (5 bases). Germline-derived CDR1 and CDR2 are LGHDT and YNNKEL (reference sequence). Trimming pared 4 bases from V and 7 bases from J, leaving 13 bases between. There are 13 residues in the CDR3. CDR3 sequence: CASSPESGTGYTF. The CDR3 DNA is TGTGCCAGCAGCCCGGAATCGGGGACTGGCTACACCTTC.

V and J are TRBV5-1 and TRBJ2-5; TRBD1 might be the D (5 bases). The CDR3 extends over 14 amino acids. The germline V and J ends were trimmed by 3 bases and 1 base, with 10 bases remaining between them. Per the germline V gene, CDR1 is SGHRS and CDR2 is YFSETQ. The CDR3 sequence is CASSSQGSQETQYF. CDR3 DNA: TGCGCCAGCAGCTCCCAGGGTAGCCAAGAGACCCAGTACTTC.

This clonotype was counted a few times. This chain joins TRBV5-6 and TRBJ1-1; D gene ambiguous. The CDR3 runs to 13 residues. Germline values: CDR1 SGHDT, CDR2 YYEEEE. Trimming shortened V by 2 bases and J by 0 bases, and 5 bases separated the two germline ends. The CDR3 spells CASSFYMNTEAFF. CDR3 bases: TGTGCCAGCAGCTTCTATATGAACACTGAAGCTTTCTTT.

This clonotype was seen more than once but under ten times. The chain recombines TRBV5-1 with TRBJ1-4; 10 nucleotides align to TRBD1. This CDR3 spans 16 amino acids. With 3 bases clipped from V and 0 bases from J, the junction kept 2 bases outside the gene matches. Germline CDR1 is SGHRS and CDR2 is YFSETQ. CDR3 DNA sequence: TGCGCCAGCAGCTACGGACAGGGGGCAACTAATGAAAAACTGTTTTTT. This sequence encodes CASSYGQGATNEKLFF.

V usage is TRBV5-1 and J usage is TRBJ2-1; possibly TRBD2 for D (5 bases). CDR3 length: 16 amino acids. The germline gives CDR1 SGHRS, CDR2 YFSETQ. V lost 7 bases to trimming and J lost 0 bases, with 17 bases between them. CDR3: CASGINLASSYNEQFF. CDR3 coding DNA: TGCGCCAGCGGGATTAACCTAGCAAGCTCCTACAATGAGCAGTTCTTC. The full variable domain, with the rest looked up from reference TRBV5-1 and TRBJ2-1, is KAGVTQTPRYLIKTRGQQVTLSCSPISGHRSVSWYQQTPGQGLQFLFEYFSETQRNKGNFPGRFSGRQFSNSRSEMNVSTLELGDSALYLCASGINLASSYNEQFFGPGTRLTVL.

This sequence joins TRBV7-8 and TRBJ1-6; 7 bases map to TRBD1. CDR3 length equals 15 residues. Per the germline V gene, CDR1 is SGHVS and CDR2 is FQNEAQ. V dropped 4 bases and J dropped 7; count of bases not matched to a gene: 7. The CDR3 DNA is TGTGCCAGCAGCTCGGAGACAGGGTACAATTCACCCCTCCACTTT. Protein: CASSSETGYNSPLHF.

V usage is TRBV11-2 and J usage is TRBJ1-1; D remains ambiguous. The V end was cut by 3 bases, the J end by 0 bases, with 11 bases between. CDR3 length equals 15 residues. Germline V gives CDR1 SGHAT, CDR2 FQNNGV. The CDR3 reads CASSLGQGLNTEAFF. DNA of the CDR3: TGTGCCAGCAGCTTGGGTCAAGGGCTGAACACTGAAGCTTTCTTT.

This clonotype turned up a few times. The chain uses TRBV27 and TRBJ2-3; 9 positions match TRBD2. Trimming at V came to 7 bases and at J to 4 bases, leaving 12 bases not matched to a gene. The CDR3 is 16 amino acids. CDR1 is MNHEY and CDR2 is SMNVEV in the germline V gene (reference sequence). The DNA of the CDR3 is TGTGCCAGCACAACATTAAGGCGGGAGGGCCCAGATACGCAGTATTTT. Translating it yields CASTTLRREGPDTQYF.

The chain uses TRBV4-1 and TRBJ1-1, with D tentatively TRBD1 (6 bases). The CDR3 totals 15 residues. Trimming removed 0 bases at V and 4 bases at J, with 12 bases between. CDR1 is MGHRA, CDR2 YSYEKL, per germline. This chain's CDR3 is CASSQDRYRATEAFF. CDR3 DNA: TGCGCCAGCAGCCAAGACCGGTACAGGGCCACTGAAGCTTTCTTT.

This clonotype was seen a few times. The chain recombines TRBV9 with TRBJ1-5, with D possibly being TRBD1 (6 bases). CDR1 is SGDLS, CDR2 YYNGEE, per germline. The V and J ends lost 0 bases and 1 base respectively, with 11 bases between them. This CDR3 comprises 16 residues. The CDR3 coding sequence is TGTGCCAGCAGCGTAGATGGGGGGCAGAGCAATCAGCCCCAGCATTTT. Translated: CASSVDGGQSNQPQHF.

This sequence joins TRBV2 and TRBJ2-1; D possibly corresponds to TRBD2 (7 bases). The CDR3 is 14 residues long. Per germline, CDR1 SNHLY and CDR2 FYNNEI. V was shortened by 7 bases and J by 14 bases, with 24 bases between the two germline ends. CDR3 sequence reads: CASKLGGLGSGEFF. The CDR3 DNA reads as TGTGCCAGCAAACTGGGGGGGCTGGGGTCTGGTGAGTTCTTC. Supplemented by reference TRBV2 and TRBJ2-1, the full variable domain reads EPEVTQTPSHQVTQMGQEVILRCVPISNHLYFYWYRQILGQKVEFLVSFYNNEISEKSEIFDDQFSVERPDGSNFTLKIRSTKLEDSAMYFCASKLGGLGSGEFFGPGTRLTVL.

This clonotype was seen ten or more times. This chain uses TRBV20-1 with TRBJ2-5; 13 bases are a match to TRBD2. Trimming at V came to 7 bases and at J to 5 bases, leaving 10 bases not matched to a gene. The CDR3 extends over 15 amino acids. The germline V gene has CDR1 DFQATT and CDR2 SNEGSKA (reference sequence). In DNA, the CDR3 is TGCAGTGGCAGGGGACTAGCGGGAAGAAAGGAGACCCAGTACTTC. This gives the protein CSGRGLAGRKETQYF.

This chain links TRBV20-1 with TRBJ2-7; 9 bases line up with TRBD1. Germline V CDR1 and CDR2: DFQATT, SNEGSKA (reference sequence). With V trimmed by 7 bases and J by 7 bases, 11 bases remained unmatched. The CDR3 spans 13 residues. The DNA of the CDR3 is TGCAGTGTCGGGACAGGGCAAGCTGGTGAGCAGTACTTC. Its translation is CSVGTGQAGEQYF.

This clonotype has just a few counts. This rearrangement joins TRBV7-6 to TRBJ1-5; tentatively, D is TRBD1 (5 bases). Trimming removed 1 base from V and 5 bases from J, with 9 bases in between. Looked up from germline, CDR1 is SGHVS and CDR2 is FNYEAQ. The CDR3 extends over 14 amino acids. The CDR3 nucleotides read TGTGCCAGCAGCTTAGGGTTAGGGGATCAGCCCCAGCATTTT. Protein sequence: CASSLGLGDQPQHF.

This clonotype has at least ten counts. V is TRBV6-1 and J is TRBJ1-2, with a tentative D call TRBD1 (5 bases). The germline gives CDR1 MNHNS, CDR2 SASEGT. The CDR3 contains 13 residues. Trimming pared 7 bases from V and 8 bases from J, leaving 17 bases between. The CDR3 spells CASTQGLTGGYTF. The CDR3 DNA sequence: TGTGCCAGCACCCAGGGCCTCACGGGGGGCTACACCTTC.

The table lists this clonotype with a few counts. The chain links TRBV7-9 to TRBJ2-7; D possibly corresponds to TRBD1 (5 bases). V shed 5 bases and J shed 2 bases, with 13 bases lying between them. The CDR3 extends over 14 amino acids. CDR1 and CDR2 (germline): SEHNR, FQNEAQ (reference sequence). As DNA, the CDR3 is TGTGCCAGCAGCGAGGACAACTTTCCCTACGAGCAGTACTTC. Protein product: CASSEDNFPYEQYF.

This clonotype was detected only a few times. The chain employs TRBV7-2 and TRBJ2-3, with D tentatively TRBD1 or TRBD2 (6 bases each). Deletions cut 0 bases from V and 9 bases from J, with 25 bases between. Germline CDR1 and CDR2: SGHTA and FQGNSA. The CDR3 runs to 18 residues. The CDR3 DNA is TGTGCCAGCAGCTTAGCCGGGGGCACTACCTCCCATACGTCGACGCAGTATTTT. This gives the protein CASSLAGGTTSHTSTQYF.

The CDR3 protein is CSAPWGSGYTF. In nucleotides, the CDR3 is TGCAGTGCCCCTTGGGGGAGTGGCTACACCTTC. The rearrangement links TRBV20-1 to TRBJ1-2; D is perhaps TRBD1 (5 bases). Trimming left V 6 bases short and J 7 bases short, with 12 bases between. Per the germline V gene, CDR1 is DFQATT and CDR2 is SNEGSKA (reference sequence). The CDR3 length is 11 residues.